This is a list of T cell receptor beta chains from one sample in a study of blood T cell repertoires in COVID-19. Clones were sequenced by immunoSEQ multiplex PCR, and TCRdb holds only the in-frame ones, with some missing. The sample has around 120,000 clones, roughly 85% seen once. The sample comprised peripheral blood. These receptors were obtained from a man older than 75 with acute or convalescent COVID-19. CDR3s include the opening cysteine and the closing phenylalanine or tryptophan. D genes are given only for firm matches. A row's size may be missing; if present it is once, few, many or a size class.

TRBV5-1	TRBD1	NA	CASSSDRVDHEQFF
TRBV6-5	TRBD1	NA	CASSFRGQHEKLFF
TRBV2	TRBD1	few	CASKGQGEINQPQHF
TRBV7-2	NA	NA	CASSLTNGNTIYF
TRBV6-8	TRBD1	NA	CARIRDSQETQYF
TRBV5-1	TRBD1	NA	CASSLGPGQGRENQPQHF
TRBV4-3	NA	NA	CASSQDAHSGAGANVLTF
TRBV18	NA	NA	CASSPTREGNTIYF
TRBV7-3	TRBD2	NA	CASSPSSLAGVKETQYF
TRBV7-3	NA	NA	CASSLTQTSNEQFF
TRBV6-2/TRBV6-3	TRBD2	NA	CASSKTSGVYNEQFF
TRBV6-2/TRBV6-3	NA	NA	CASNPDSYGYTF
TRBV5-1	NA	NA	CASSLAGLAYNEQFF
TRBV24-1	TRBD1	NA	CATSAGGYEQYF
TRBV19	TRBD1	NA	CASTTGTGHNQPQHF
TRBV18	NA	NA	CASSPSRGYYEQYF
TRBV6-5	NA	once	CASSDPRRERKQFF
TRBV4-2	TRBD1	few	CASSQMPGGQGGGELFF
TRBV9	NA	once	CASSVGEAGKTQYF